The 3 T cell receptor beta chains below all came from one sample that was sequenced in a study of cytomegalovirus exposure and HLA in healthy donors. Primers for the PCR totalled 60 Vbeta and 13 Jbeta. This table comes from immunoSEQ multiplex PCR, and its TCRdb copy is limited to in-frame clones, with some not included. The data hold about 180,000 clones, with 65% to 85% observed a single time. The source material was PBMCs. The receptor set was obtained from a girl aged 10-17 years in good health and CMV-seropositive.

This chain connects TRBV29-1 to TRBJ2-2; maybe TRBD1 (6 bases). The germline V and J ends were trimmed by 5 bases and 4 bases, with 14 bases remaining between them. The CDR3 loop spans 14 amino acids. CDR1 is SQVTM and CDR2 is ANQGSEA in the germline V gene. DNA of the CDR3: TGCAGCGTTACAGGGTTTGTTGGCACCGGGGAGCTGTTTTTT. The encoded protein is CSVTGFVGTGELFF.

The chain recombines TRBV7-8 with TRBJ2-5, with a weak D call TRBD2 (5 bases). V was cut by 5 bases and J by 5 bases, with 18 bases left in between. The CDR3 is 15 residues long. Germline V gene sequence: CDR1 SGHVS, CDR2 FQNEAQ. The CDR3 spells CASSRITASRETQYF. The CDR3 region has the DNA TGTGCCAGCAGCCGCATCACAGCTAGCCGCGAGACCCAGTACTTC.

The CDR3 DNA reads TGTGCCAGCAGCTCCTCACAGGCCTCTAACTATGGCTACACCTTC. This codes for CASSSSQASNYGYTF. The chain is built from TRBV7-9 and TRBJ1-2, with a possible D match to TRBD1 (5 bases). The CDR3 totals 15 residues. V gave up 4 bases and J gave up 0 bases, with 12 bases separating them. The V gene's germline CDR1 is SEHNR and CDR2 FQNEAQ (reference sequence).